This passage covers 25 T cell receptor beta chains from one sample sequenced in a study of identical twins. One entry per CDR3 protein, called by TCRdb with MiXCR from the 5' RACE reads. Altogether hundreds of thousands of distinct CDR3 sequences are present, less than 10% being singletons, with the ten largest covering around 0.98%. These records were also assigned to another study, of yellow fever vaccine responses in identical twins.

Sequencing was carried out using PBMCs. The source is a woman under 30 in good health.

This clonotype was seen a few times. The chain has TRBV25-1 and TRBJ1-1; D unclear. Between the trimmed V and J ends, which lost 3 bases and 1 base, there was a span of 6 bases. CDR1 and CDR2 from the germline V gene are MGHDK and SYGVNS. CDR3 length: 13 residues. The CDR3 loop is CASSDTSNTEAFF. The CDR3 DNA reads as TGTGCCAGCAGTGATACATCGAACACTGAAGCTTTCTTT.

This clonotype was seen repeatedly, ten times or more. The gene calls are TRBV6-2 or TRBV6-3 and TRBJ2-1; possibly TRBD1 or TRBD2 for D (5 bases each). The length of the CDR3 is 15 residues. The V and J ends lost 0 bases and 8 bases respectively, with 14 bases between them. Looked up from germline, CDR1 is MNHEY and CDR2 is SVGEGT. The CDR3 spells CASSYSGGAVDEQFF. DNA of the CDR3: TGTGCCAGCAGTTACTCTGGGGGAGCGGTCGATGAGCAGTTCTTC.

This clonotype was seen ten or more times. V and J are TRBV12-3 or TRBV12-4 and TRBJ1-4; 10 nucleotides agree with TRBD1. This CDR3 is 14 amino acids long. The junction had 6 bases not matched to a gene; V was cut back by 6 bases and J by 8 bases. CDR3 nucleotides: TGTGCCAGCAGGATGACAGGGGGCGAGGAAAAACTGTTTTTT. As protein: CASRMTGGEEKLFF.

This clonotype has ten or more counts. The rearrangement uses TRBV12-3 or TRBV12-4 and TRBJ2-3; 8 positions match TRBD1. J was trimmed by 2 bases and V by 4 bases; bases with no gene match: 5. The CDR3 extends over 15 amino acids. CDR3 amino acids: CASSSTGGNTDTQYF. CDR3 in DNA: TGTGCCAGCAGTTCCACAGGGGGAAACACAGATACGCAGTATTTT.

The CDR3 spells CASSFSGSNNEQFF. The CDR3 DNA sequence: TGTGCCAGCAGCTTCTCGGGGAGTAACAATGAGCAGTTCTTC. The chain uses TRBV7-9 and TRBJ2-1; D may be TRBD2 (5 bases). Germline CDR1 SEHNR, CDR2 FQNEAQ (reference sequence). The CDR3 spans 14 residues. The V end lost 3 bases, the J end lost 5 bases, and 11 bases lay between the germline ends.

This clonotype showed up just a few times. The chain recombines TRBV5-5 with TRBJ1-2; no reliable D call. Germline CDR1 reads SGHKS; CDR2 reads YYEKEE (reference sequence). Trimming removed 4 bases from V and 2 bases from J, with 15 bases in between. The CDR3 contains 15 residues. CDR3: CASSLSTDWNYGYTF. The CDR3 DNA sequence: TGTGCCAGCAGCCTAAGCACCGATTGGAACTATGGCTACACCTTC.

At least ten counts were recorded for this clonotype. The CDR3 spells CASSQDYPGTSGIYNEQFF. CDR3 sequence (DNA): TGTGCCAGCAGCCAAGACTATCCCGGGACTAGCGGGATTTACAATGAGCAGTTCTTC. The chain recombines TRBV3-1 with TRBJ2-1, with 13 bases identical to TRBD2. Germline V gene lookup returns CDR1 LGHDT and CDR2 YNNKEL (reference sequence). The CDR3 consists of 19 residues. V trimming: 0 bases; J trimming: 4 bases; junction bases outside the gene matches: 9.

This clonotype was seen a handful of times. The chain couples TRBV6-2 or TRBV6-3 to TRBJ2-7; tentative D call: TRBD1 (6 bases). Looked up from germline, CDR1 is MNHEY and CDR2 is SVGEGT. The V and J ends lost 2 bases and 2 bases respectively, with 13 bases between them. The CDR3 length is 15 residues. CDR3 nucleotides: TGTGCCAGCAGTTACGCCTCCGGACAGCCCTACGAGCAGTACTTC. As protein: CASSYASGQPYEQYF.

The chain carries TRBV5-1 and TRBJ2-1, with D tentatively TRBD1 or TRBD2 (5 bases each). Per the germline V gene, CDR1 is SGHRS and CDR2 is YFSETQ. This CDR3 is 13 amino acids long. V shed 2 bases and J shed 10 bases, with 13 bases lying between them. CDR3 loop: CASSLQGDGEQFF. CDR3 nucleotide sequence: TGCGCCAGCAGCTTACAAGGGGACGGGGAGCAGTTCTTC. The entire variable domain, with the rest obtained from reference TRBV5-1 and TRBJ2-1, is as follows: KAGVTQTPRYLIKTRGQQVTLSCSPISGHRSVSWYQQTPGQGLQFLFEYFSETQRNKGNFPGRFSGRQFSNSRSEMNVSTLELGDSALYLCASSLQGDGEQFFGPGTRLTVL.

The table lists this clonotype with a few counts. The rearrangement uses TRBV6-6 and TRBJ2-4; possibly TRBD1 for D (6 bases). The CDR3 is 12 amino acids. V was cut by 7 bases and J by 15 bases, with 19 bases left in between. Germline V gene sequence: CDR1 MNHNY, CDR2 SVGAGI (reference sequence). The CDR3 is CASTMGDNLPYF. The CDR3 DNA reads TGTGCCAGCACCATGGGGGACAACCTTCCGTACTTC.

This clonotype appeared many times. This chain connects TRBV29-1 to TRBJ2-3, with a possible D match to TRBD2 (6 bases). CDR3 length: 15 amino acids. CDR1 and CDR2 (germline): SQVTM, ANQGSEA. The V end was cut by 5 bases, the J end by 1 base, with 16 bases between. DNA for the CDR3: TGCAGCGTTCGTGGTAGTAGCGGAGGCACAGATACGCAGTATTTT. It yields the protein CSVRGSSGGTDTQYF.

This clonotype showed up just a few times. V is TRBV5-1 and J is TRBJ2-1; TRBD2 aligns across 10 bases. Germline V CDR1 and CDR2: SGHRS, YFSETQ. V shed 2 bases, J shed 8 bases, and the junction held 10 bases outside the gene matches. This CDR3 is built from 16 residues. CDR3 residues: CASSFQSGGASYEQFF. The CDR3 DNA follows: TGCGCCAGCAGCTTTCAGAGCGGGGGGGCAAGTTATGAGCAGTTCTTC.

The J gene is TRBJ2-6, the V gene TRBV3-1; D perhaps matches TRBD1 (5 bases). V was clipped by 4 bases and J by 11 bases, with 18 bases between them. The CDR3 spans 15 residues. The V gene's germline CDR1 is LGHDT and CDR2 YNNKEL (reference sequence). The CDR3 region is CASSPPGKRSDVLTF. Here the CDR3 DNA reads TGTGCCAGCAGCCCACCAGGGAAGAGGAGCGACGTCCTGACTTTC.

This clonotype was recorded a few times. The chain carries TRBV7-8 and TRBJ2-7; 8 nucleotides align to TRBD2. V was pared by 1 base and J by 3 bases, with 8 bases of the junction left unmatched. CDR3 length: 16 residues. Germline CDR1 reads SGHVS; CDR2 reads FQNEAQ. CDR3 sequence reads: CASSLDLGTSVYEQYF. CDR3 in DNA: TGTGCCAGCAGCTTAGATTTGGGGACTAGTGTCTACGAGCAGTACTTC.

The chain links TRBV7-9 to TRBJ1-2; 7 nucleotides match TRBD1. Germline CDR1 is SEHNR and CDR2 is FQNEAQ (reference sequence). The CDR3 covers 14 residues. V shed 7 bases, J shed 8 bases, and the junction held 13 bases outside the gene matches. The CDR3 region is CASTNSPRGEGYTF. DNA of the CDR3: TGTGCCAGCACCAACTCGCCCAGGGGGGAAGGCTACACCTTC.

This clonotype was picked up a small number of times. The chain employs TRBV29-1 and TRBJ2-3; either TRBD1 or TRBD2 may fit D (5 bases each). The germline V gene encodes CDR1 SQVTM and CDR2 ANQGSEA. The CDR3 runs to 13 residues. The V end lost 1 base, the J end lost 2 bases, and 7 bases lay between the germline ends. As DNA, the CDR3 is TGCAGCGTTGAAGGGGACCACACAGATACGCAGTATTTT. This codes for CSVEGDHTDTQYF.

The rearrangement joins TRBV27 to TRBJ2-7, with TRBD2 identical over 11 bases. The V segment lost 0 bases and the J segment 7 bases; nucleotides outside the gene matches: 8. This CDR3 has 16 residues. Per germline, CDR1 MNHEY and CDR2 SMNVEV (reference sequence). This CDR3 reads CASSLSIETSGKEQYF. DNA of the CDR3: TGTGCCAGCAGTTTATCGATTGAGACTAGCGGGAAAGAGCAGTACTTC.

The V call is TRBV7-6, the J call TRBJ2-2; the match to TRBD1 covers 7 bases. CDR1 is SGHVS and CDR2 is FNYEAQ in the germline V gene. V shed 4 bases and J 5 bases; nucleotides not matched to a gene: 4. This CDR3 contains 14 residues. The CDR3 here is CASSSGQRTGELFF. CDR3 bases: TGTGCCAGCAGCTCGGGACAGAGGACCGGGGAGCTGTTTTTT.

This sequence joins TRBV5-1 and TRBJ2-1; the D gene is possibly TRBD2 (5 bases). Trimming cost V 0 bases and J 9 bases, with 10 bases left between them. CDR3 length: 13 residues. Germline-derived CDR1 and CDR2 are SGHRS and YFSETQ. CDR3: CASSLASAGEQFF. As DNA, the CDR3 is TGCGCCAGCAGCTTGGCCTCCGCGGGTGAGCAGTTCTTC.

This clonotype was recorded a few times. The chain carries TRBV10-3 and TRBJ2-1; TRBD2 agrees at 9 bases. V lost 2 bases and J lost 9; bases outside the gene matches: 5. The germline V gene encodes CDR1 ENHRY and CDR2 SYGVKD. The length of the CDR3 is 14 residues. The CDR3 DNA is TGTGCCATCAGTGAGCCCGGCGGGGGGGGTGAGCAGTTCTTC. It codes for CAISEPGGGGEQFF.

The chain employs TRBV20-1 and TRBJ1-2, with D perhaps matching TRBD1 (6 bases). The CDR3 is made up of 12 amino acids. Germline assignment: CDR1 DFQATT and CDR2 SNEGSKA (reference sequence). V was pared by 6 bases and J by 4 bases, with 12 bases between. CDR3 amino acids: CSAAGEGYGYTF. The CDR3 coding sequence is TGCAGTGCGGCAGGGGAGGGCTATGGCTACACCTTC.

This clonotype was seen a handful of times. CDR3 coding DNA: TGTGCCAGCCTGGACAGCCTTAATTCACCCCTCCACTTT. It is translated as CASLDSLNSPLHF. The chain joins TRBV18 to TRBJ1-6, with D perhaps matching TRBD1 (6 bases). The ends were cut back, 8 bases at V and 6 bases at J, with 11 bases in the middle. The CDR3 consists of 13 residues. Germline V lookup: CDR1 KGHSH, CDR2 LQKENI.

In this sample, this clonotype turned up many times. The rearrangement uses TRBV12-3 or TRBV12-4 and TRBJ2-7; 7 bases match TRBD1. The CDR3 loop spans 14 amino acids. V shed 6 bases, J shed 1 base, and the junction held 6 bases outside the gene matches. CDR3 sequence: CASRDRTGSYEQYF. CDR3 bases: TGTGCCAGCAGGGACCGGACAGGTTCCTACGAGCAGTACTTC.

This clonotype was found many times. J is TRBJ2-2 and V is TRBV5-1, with 8 bases fitting TRBD1. Germline CDR1 and CDR2: SGHRS and YFSETQ. V trimming: 4 bases; J trimming: 2 bases; junction bases outside the gene matches: 16. The CDR3 has 19 residues. DNA for the CDR3: TGCGCCAGCAGCCTAGTTTACTACCGGGACAGGAGTAACACCGGGGAGCTGTTTTTT. It encodes CASSLVYYRDRSNTGELFF.

Many counts were recorded for this clonotype. This chain uses TRBV9 with TRBJ1-5; D is unclear. CDR3 size: 14 residues. Germline-derived CDR1 and CDR2 are SGDLS and YYNGEE. With 3 bases removed from V and 5 bases from J, the gap between germline ends came to 12 bases. The CDR3 protein is CASSARVEDQPQHF. CDR3 DNA sequence: TGTGCCAGCAGCGCCCGGGTCGAAGATCAGCCCCAGCATTTT.